These T cell receptor beta chains were read from a single sample in a study of blood T cell repertoires in COVID-19. Method: immunoSEQ multiplex PCR; TCRdb's copy keeps in-frame clones and lacks some. The sample records 29,000 or so clones, 90% to 95% being singletons. The sample comprised peripheral blood. These receptor sequences come from a man between 50 and 59 years old with active COVID-19. Each CDR3 is given without its conserved first and last residue.

>11|TRBV3-1/TRBV3-2|TRBJ2-3
ASSQDRGDTQY
>15|TRBV7-2|TRBJ2-3
ASSPSLGTSATDTQY
>12|TRBV19|TRBJ2-7
ASSEGTAAYEQY
>12|TRBV14|TRBJ2-7
ASSQRGLTYEQY
>13|TRBV5-1|TRBJ2-2
ASSLSGINTGELF
>15|TRBV19|TRBJ1-1
ASSQFGGEAMNTEAF
>13|TRBV24-1|TRBJ2-3
ATSETSGGSDTQY
>13|TRBV11-2|TRBJ2-7
ASSLVGQGSYEQY
>11|TRBV7-9|TRBJ2-5
ASSLVGGETQY
>15|TRBV5-1|TRBJ2-1
ASSLAGTGGKYNEQF
>12|TRBV5-1|TRBJ2-7
ASSDPGQEYEQY
>12|TRBV28|TRBJ2-2
ASSFRRGSGELF
>10|TRBV19|TRBJ1-5
ASSRVGQPQH
>12|TRBV10-3|TRBJ1-2
AISESMPDYGYT
>14|TRBV6-1|TRBJ1-1
ASSEGFLGRGTEAF
>13|TRBV5-1|TRBJ2-1
ASSSPLTSGVLQF
>17|TRBV7-6|TRBJ2-3
ASSLRPGLAGSSTDTQY
>13|TRBV5-1|TRBJ2-3
ASSLAERGKDTQY
>10|TRBV6-4|TRBJ1-2
ASSDPIRGYT
>13|TRBV25-1|TRBJ2-5
ASSDDRGVVETQY
>17|TRBV28|TRBJ1-3
ASSFRYSLFSGQGNTIY
>12|TRBV27|TRBJ1-4
ASSLRQTNEKLF
>12|TRBV6-5|TRBJ1-2
ASRPRQVNYGYT
>12|TRBV2|TRBJ1-5
ASSGQGAGQPQH
>14|TRBV28|TRBJ2-1
ASSLSQAGAYNEQF
>12|TRBV5-1|TRBJ1-1
ASSLVRGITEAF
>11|TRBV30|TRBJ2-3
AWTSGYTDTQY
>15|TRBV11-2|TRBJ2-6
ASSLDETGTGANVLT
>14|TRBV7-7|TRBJ2-5
ASSLAGRYSAETQY
>12|TRBV3-1/TRBV3-2|TRBJ2-3
ASSQAAAGGTQY
>9|TRBV20-1|TRBJ2-7
SARSSYEQY
>13|TRBV5-4|TRBJ2-1
ASSPNGGSHNEQF
>11|TRBV10-3|TRBJ1-2
AISAIANYGYT
>12|TRBV4-1|TRBJ2-7
ASSQDLAGGRIN
>12|TRBV11-2|TRBJ1-2
ASSFRRDDYGYT
>12|TRBV5-4|TRBJ2-5
ASSSTGVFETQY
>12|TRBV4-1|TRBJ1-1
ASSQDAGRTEAF
>11|TRBV2|TRBJ2-7
ASRRDRDYEQY
>13|TRBV30|TRBJ1-6
AWSGGTYICSPLH
>14|TRBV5-1|TRBJ1-5
ASSWEGTGNGQPQH
>12|TRBV2|TRBJ1-5
ASRGGGGNQPQH
>11|TRBV29-1|TRBJ1-2
SERDTANYGYT
>14|TRBV5-4|TRBJ2-7
ASSLAGGRKAYEQY
>14|TRBV20-1|TRBJ1-5
SASALGGYSNQPQH
>13|TRBV14|TRBJ2-3
ASSQGGTSRDTQY
>15|TRBV5-5|TRBJ2-4
ASSLVRDRGPKNIQY
>13|TRBV19|TRBJ2-1
ASRSGGVNYNEQF
>14|TRBV28|TRBJ1-1
ASSLLGARLNTEAF
>13|TRBV5-4|TRBJ2-1
ASSRDSGRANEQF
>11|TRBV29-1|TRBJ1-4
SVGQGADEKLF
>12|TRBV14|TRBJ2-1
ASSTDSSYNEQF